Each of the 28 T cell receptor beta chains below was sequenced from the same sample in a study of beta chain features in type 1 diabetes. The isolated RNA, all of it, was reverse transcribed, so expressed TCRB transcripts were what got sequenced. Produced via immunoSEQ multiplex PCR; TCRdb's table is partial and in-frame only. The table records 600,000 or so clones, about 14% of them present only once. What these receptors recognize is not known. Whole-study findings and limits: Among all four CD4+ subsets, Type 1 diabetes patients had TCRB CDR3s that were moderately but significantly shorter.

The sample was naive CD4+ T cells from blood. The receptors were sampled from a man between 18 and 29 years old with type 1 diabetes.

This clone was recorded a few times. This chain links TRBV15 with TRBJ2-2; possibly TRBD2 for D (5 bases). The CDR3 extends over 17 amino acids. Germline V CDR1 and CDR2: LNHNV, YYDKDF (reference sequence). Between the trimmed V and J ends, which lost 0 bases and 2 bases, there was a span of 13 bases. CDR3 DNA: TGTGCCACCAGCAGAGATCAGAGGGCGTCCAACACCGGGGAGCTGTTTTTT. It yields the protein CATSRDQRASNTGELFF. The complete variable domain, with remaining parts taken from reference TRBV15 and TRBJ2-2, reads DAMVIQNPRYQVTQFGKPVTLSCSQTLNHNVMYWYQQKSSQAPKLLFHYYDKDFNNEADTPDNFQSRRPNTSFCFLDIRSPGLGDTAMYLCATSRDQRASNTGELFFGEGSRLTVL.

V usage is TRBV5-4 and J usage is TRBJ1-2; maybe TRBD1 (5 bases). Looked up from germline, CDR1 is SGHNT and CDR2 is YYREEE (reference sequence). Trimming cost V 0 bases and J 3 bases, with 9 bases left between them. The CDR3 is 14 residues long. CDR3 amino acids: CASSLVQGHYGYTF. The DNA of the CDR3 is TGTGCCAGCAGCTTGGTGCAGGGACACTATGGCTACACCTTC.

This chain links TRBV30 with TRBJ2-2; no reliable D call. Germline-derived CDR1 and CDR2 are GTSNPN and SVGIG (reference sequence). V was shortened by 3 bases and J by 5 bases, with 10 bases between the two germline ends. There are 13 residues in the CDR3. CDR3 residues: CAWSLDGTGELFF. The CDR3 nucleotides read TGTGCCTGGAGCCTTGATGGGACCGGGGAGCTGTTTTTT.

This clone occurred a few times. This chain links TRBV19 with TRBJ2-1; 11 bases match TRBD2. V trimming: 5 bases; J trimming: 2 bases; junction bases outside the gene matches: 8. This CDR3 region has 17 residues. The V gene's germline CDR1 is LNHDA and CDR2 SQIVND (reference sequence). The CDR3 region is CASSLVAGGGTYNEQFF. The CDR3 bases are TGTGCCAGTAGTTTGGTAGCGGGAGGGGGTACCTACAATGAGCAGTTCTTC.

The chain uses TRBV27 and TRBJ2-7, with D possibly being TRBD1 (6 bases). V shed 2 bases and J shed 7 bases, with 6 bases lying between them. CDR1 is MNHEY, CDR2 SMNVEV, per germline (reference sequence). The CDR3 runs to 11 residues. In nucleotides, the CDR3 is TGTGCCAGCAGTTTAGACAGGGAGCAGTACTTC. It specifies CASSLDREQYF.

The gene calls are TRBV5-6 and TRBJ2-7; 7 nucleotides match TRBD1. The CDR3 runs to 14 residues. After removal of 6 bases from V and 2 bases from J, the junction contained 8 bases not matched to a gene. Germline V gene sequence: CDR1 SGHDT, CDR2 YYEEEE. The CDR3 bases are TGTGCCAGCACCCTTTTAACAGGGGCCTACGAGCAGTACTTC. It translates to CASTLLTGAYEQYF.

The CDR3 sequence is CASSMEGQAFF. In DNA, the CDR3 is TGTGCCAGCAGTATGGAGGGGCAAGCTTTCTTT. The gene calls are TRBV7-9 and TRBJ1-1; D possibly corresponds to TRBD1 (5 bases). Trimming took 6 bases from V and 9 from J, leaving 11 bases between them. CDR1 and CDR2 from the germline V gene are SEHNR and FQNEAQ (reference sequence). This CDR3 spans 11 amino acids.

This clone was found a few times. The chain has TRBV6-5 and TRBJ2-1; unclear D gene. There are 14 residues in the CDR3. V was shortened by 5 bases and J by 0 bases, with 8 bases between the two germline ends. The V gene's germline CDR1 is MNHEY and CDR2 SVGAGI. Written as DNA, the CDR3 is TGTGCCAGCAGTGAACAGACCTCCTACAATGAGCAGTTCTTC. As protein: CASSEQTSYNEQFF.

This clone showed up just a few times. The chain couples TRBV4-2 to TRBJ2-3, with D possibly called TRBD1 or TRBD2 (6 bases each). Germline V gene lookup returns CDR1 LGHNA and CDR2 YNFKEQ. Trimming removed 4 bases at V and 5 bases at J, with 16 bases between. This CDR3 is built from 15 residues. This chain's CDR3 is CASSRRRGGGDTQYF. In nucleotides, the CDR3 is TGTGCCAGCAGCCGCCGAAGAGGAGGGGGAGATACGCAGTATTTT.

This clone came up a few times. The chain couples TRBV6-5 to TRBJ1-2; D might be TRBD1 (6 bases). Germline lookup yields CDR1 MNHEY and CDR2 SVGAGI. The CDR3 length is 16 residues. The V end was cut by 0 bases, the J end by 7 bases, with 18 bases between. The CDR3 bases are TGTGCCAGCAGTTACTCGATCCCGTCTGGCAGGGGTGGCTACACCTTC. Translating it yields CASSYSIPSGRGGYTF.

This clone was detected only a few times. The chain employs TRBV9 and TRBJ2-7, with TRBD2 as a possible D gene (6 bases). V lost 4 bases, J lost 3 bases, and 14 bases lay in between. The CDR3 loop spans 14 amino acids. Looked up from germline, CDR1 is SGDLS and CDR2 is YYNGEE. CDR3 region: CASSPPGTHYEQYF. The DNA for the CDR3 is TGTGCCAGCAGCCCCCCCGGGACTCACTACGAGCAGTACTTC.

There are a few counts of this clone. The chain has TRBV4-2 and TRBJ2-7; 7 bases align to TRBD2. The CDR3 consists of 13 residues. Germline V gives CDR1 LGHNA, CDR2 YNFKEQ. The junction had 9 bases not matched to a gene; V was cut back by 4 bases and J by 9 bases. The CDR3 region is CASSPQMAGVQYF. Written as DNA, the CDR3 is TGTGCCAGCAGCCCCCAGATGGCGGGGGTGCAGTACTTC.

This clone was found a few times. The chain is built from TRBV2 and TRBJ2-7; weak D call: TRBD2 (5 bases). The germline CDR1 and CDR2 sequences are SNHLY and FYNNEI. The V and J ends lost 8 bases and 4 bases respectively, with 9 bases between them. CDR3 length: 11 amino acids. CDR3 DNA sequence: TGTGCCAGCGGGAGTGGATACGAGCAGTACTTC. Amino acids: CASGSGYEQYF.

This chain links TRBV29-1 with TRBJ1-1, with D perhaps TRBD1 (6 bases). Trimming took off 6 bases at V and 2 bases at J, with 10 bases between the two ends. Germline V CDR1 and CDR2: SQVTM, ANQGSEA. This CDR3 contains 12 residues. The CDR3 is CSVYRDNTEAFF. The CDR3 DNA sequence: TGCAGCGTATACAGGGATAACACTGAAGCTTTCTTT.

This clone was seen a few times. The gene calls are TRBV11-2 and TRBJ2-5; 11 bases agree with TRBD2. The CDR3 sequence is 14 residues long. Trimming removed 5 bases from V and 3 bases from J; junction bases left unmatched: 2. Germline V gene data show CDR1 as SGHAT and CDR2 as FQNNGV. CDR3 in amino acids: CASSAGLAEETQYF. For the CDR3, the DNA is TGTGCCAGCAGCGCGGGACTAGCGGAAGAGACCCAGTACTTC.

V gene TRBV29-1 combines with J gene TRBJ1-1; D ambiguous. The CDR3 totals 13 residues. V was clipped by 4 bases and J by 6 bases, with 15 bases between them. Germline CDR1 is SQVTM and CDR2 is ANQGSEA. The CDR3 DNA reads TGCAGCGTTGTGTCGAAACTTCGCGCTGAAGCTTTCTTT. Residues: CSVVSKLRAEAFF.

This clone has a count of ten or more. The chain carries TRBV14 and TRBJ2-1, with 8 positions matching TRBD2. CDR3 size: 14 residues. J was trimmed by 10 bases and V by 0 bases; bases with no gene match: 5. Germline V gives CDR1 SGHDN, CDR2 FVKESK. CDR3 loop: CASSQDQRGREQFF. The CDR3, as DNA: TGTGCCAGCAGCCAAGACCAGCGGGGGAGGGAGCAGTTCTTC.

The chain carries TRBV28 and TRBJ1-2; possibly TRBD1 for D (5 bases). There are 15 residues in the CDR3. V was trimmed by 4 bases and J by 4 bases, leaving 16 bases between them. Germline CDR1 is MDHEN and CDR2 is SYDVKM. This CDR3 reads CASSSPRDAAYGYTF. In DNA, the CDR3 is TGTGCCAGCAGTTCCCCCAGGGACGCCGCCTATGGCTACACCTTC.

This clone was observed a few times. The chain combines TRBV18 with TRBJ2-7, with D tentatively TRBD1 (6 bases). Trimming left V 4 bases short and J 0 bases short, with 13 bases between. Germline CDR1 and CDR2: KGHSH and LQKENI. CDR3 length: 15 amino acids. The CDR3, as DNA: TGTGCCAGCTCACTGACGAGGACAGTCTCCTACGAGCAGTACTTC. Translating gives CASSLTRTVSYEQYF.

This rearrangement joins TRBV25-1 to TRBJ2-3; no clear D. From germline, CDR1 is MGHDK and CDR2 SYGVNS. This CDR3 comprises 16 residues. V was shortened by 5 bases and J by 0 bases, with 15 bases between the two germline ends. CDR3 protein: CASSLIGASSTDTQYF. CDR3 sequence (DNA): TGTGCCAGCAGTCTAATTGGCGCATCTAGCACAGATACGCAGTATTTT.

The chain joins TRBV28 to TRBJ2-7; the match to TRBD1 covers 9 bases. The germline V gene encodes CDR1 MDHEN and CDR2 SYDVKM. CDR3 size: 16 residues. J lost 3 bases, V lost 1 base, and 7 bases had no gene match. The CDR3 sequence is CASSLFRDREFYEQYF. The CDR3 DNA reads TGTGCCAGCAGTTTATTTCGGGACAGGGAGTTCTACGAGCAGTACTTC. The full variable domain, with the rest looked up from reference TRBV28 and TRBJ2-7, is DVKVTQSSRYLVKRTGEKVFLECVQDMDHENMFWYRQDPGLGLRLIYFSYDVKMKEKGDIPEGYSVSREKKERFSLILESASTNQTSMYLCASSLFRDREFYEQYFGPGTRLTVT.

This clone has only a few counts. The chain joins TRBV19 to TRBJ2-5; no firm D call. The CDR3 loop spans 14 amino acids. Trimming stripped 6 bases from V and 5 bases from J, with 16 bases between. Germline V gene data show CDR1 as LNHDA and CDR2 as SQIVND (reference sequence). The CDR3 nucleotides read TGTGCCAGTAGCGACTGGATCAACGTGGAGACCCAGTACTTC. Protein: CASSDWINVETQYF.

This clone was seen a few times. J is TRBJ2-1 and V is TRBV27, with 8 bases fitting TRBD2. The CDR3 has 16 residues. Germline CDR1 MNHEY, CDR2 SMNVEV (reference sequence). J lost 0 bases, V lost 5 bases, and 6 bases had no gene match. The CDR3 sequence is CASSRLALSSYNEQFF. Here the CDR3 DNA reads TGTGCCAGCAGTCGACTAGCGCTTAGCTCCTACAATGAGCAGTTCTTC.

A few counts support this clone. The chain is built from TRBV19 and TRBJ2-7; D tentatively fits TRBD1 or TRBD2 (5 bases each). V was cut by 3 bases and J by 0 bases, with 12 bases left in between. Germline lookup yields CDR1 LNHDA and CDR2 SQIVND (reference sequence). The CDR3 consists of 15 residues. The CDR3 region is CASSISGANSYEQYF. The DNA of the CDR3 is TGTGCCAGTAGTATCTCCGGGGCAAACTCCTACGAGCAGTACTTC.

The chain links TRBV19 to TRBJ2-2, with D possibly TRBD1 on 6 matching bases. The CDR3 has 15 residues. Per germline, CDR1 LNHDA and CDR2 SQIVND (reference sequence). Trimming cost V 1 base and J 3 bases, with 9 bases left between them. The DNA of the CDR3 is TGTGCCAGTAGTATAGGTGGACAGTACACCGGGGAGCTGTTTTTT. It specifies CASSIGGQYTGELFF.

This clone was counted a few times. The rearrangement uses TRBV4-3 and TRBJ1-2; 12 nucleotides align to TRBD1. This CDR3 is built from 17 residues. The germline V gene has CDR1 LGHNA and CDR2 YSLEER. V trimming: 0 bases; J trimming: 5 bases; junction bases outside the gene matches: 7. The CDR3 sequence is CASSQEVVGQGAYGYTF. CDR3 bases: TGCGCCAGCAGCCAAGAGGTGGTGGGACAGGGGGCTTATGGCTACACCTTC.

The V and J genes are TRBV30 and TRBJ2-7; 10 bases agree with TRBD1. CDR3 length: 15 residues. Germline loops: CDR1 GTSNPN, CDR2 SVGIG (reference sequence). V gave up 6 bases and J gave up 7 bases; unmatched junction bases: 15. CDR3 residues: CACPARDRGPWEQYF. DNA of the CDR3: TGTGCCTGCCCTGCCCGGGACAGGGGTCCGTGGGAGCAGTACTTC.

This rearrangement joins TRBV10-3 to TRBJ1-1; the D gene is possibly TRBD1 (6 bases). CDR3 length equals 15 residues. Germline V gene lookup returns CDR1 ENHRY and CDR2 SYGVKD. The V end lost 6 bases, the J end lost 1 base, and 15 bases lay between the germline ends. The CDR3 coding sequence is TGTGCCATCAGAGGACCCTCGGACAGGAACACTGAAGCTTTCTTT. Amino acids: CAIRGPSDRNTEAFF.